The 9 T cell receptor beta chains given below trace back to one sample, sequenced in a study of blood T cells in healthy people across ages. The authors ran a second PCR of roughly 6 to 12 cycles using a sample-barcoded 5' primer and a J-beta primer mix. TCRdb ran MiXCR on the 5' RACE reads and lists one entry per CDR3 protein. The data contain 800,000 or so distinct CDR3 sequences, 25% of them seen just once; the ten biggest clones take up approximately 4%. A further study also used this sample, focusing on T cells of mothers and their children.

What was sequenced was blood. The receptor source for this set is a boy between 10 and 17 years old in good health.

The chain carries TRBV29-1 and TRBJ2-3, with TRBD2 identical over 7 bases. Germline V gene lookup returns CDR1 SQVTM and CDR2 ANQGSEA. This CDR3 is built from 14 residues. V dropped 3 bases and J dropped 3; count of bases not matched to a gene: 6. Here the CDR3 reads CSVENAGATDTQYF. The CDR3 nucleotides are TGCAGCGTTGAGAACGCGGGAGCAACAGATACGCAGTATTTT.

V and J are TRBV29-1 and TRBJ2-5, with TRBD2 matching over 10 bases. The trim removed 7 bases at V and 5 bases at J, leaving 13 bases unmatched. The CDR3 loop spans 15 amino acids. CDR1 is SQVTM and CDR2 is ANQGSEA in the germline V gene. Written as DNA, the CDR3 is TGCAGCGCAGGAGTAGCGGGGGGCTCATGGGAGACCCAGTACTTC. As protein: CSAGVAGGSWETQYF.

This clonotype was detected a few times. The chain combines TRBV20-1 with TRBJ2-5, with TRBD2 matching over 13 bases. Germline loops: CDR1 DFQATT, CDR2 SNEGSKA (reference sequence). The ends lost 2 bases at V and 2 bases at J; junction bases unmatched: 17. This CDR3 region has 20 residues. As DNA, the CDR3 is TGCAGTGCTAGATATGCCCCGTGGACTAGCGGGGGAGCCGATCAAGAGACCCAGTACTTC. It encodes CSARYAPWTSGGADQETQYF.

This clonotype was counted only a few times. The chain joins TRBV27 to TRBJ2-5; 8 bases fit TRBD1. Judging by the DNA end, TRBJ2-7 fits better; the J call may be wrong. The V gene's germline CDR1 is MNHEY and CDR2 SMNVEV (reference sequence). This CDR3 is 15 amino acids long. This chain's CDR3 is CASRWAGTGTYEQYF. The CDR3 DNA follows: TGTGCCAGCAGATGGGCCGGGACAGGTACCTACGAGCAGTACTTC.

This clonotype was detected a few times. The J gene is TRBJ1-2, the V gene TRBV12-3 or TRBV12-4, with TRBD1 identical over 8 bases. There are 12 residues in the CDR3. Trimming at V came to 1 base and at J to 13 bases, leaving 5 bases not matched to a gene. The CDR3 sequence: CASSLGTGQITF. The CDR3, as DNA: TGTGCCAGCAGTTTAGGGACAGGGCAGATCACCTTC.

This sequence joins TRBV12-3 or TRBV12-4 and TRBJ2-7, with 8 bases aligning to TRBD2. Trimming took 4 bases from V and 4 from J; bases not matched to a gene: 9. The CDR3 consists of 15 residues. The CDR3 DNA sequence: TGTGCCAGCAGTTGGGTGTCGGGGGGGATTTACGAGCAGTACTTC. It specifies CASSWVSGGIYEQYF.

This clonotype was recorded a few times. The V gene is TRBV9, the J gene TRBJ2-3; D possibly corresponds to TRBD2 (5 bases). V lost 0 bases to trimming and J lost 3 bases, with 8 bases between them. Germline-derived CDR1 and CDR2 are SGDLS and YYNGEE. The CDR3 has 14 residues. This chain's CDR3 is CASSVEGATDTQYF. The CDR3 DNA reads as TGTGCCAGCAGCGTAGAGGGAGCAACAGATACGCAGTATTTT.

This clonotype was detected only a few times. The CDR3 DNA reads TGCGCCAGCAGCCAGACTAGCGGGAATGAGCAGTTCTTC. Encoded protein: CASSQTSGNEQFF. The chain links TRBV4-3 to TRBJ2-5, with 10 bases that match TRBD2. Matching the DNA end better, TRBJ2-1 makes the J call doubtful. The CDR3 length is 13 residues. Germline-derived CDR1 and CDR2 are LGHNA and YSLEER.

CDR3 sequence reads: CASSPLALDYGYTF. In DNA, the CDR3 is TGTGCCAGCTCACCACTCGCATTAGACTATGGCTACACCTTC. V usage is TRBV18 and J usage is TRBJ1-2; D is uncertain. V lost 1 base and J 3 bases, leaving 9 bases between the germline ends. The germline CDR1 and CDR2 sequences are KGHSH and LQKENI. This CDR3 comprises 14 residues. Complete variable domain (other parts from reference TRBV18 and TRBJ1-2): NAGVMQNPRHLVRRRGQEARLRCSPMKGHSHVYWYRQLPEEGLKFMVYLQKENIIDESGMPKERFSAEFPKEGPSILRIQQVVRGDSAAYFCASSPLALDYGYTFGSGTRLTVV.